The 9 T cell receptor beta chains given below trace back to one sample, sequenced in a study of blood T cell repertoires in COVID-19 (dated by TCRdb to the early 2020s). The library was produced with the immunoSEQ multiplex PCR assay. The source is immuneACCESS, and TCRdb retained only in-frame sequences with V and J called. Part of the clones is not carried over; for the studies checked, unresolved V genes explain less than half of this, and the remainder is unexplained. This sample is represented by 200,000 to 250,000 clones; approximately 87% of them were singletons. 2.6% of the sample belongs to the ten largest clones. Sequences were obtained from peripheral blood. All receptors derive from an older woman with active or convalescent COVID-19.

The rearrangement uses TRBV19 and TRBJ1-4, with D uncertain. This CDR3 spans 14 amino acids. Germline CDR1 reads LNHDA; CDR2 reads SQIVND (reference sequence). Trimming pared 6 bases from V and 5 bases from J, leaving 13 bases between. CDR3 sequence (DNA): TGTGCCAGTAGAACGGGGTCGAGAAATGAAAAACTGTTTTTT. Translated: CASRTGSRNEKLFF.

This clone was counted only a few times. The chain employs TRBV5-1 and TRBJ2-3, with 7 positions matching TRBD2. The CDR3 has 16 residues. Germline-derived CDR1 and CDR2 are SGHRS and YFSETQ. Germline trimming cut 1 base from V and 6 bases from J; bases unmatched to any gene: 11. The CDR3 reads CASSLLGGDPSDTQYF. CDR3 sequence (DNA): TGCGCCAGCAGCTTGCTTGGGGGGGACCCGAGCGATACGCAGTATTTT. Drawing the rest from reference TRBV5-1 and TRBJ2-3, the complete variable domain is KAGVTQTPRYLIKTRGQQVTLSCSPISGHRSVSWYQQTPGQGLQFLFEYFSETQRNKGNFPGRFSGRQFSNSRSEMNVSTLELGDSALYLCASSLLGGDPSDTQYFGPGTRLTVL.

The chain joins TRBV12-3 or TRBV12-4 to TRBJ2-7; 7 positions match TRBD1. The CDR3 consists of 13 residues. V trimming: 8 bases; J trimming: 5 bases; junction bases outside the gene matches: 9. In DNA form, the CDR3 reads TGTGCCAGCGAATCGACAGGGTCGAACGAGCAGTACTTC. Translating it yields CASESTGSNEQYF.

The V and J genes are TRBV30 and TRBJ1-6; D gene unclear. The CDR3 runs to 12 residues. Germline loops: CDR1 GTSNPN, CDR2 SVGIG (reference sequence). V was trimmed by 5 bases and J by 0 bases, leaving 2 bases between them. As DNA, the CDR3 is TGTGCCTGGCTCTCCTATAATTCACCCCTCCACTTT. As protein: CAWLSYNSPLHF.

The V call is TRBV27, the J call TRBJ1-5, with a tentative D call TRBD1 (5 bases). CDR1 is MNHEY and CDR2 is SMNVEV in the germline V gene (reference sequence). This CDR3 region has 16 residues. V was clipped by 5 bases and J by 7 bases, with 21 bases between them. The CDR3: CASSLGGGPPGQPQHF. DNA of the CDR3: TGTGCCAGCAGTCTCGGGGGGGGTCCGCCCGGGCAGCCCCAGCATTTT.

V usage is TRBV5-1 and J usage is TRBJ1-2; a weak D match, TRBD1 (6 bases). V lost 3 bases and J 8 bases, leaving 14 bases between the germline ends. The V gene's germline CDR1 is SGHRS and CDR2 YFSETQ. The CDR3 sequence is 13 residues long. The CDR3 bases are TGCGCCAGCAGCTCACAGGGTTTGGAGGGCTACACCTTC. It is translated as CASSSQGLEGYTF.

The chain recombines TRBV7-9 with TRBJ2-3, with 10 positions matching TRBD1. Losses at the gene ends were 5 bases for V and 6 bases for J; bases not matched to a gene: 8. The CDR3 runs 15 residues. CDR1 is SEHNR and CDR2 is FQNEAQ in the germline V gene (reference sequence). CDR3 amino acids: CASSPGQGVEDTQYF. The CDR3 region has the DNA TGTGCCAGCAGCCCCGGACAGGGGGTAGAGGATACGCAGTATTTT. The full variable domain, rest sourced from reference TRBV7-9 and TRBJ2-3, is DTGVSQNPRHKITKRGQNVTFRCDPISEHNRLYWYRQTLGQGPEFLTYFQNEAQLEKSRLLSDRFSAERPKGSFSTLEIQRTEQGDSAMYLCASSPGQGVEDTQYFGPGTRLTVL.

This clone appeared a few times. In nucleotides, the CDR3 is TGTGCCAGCTCACCACCAGGGACAGGGGTTAGGGAGCAGTACTTC. Translation: CASSPPGTGVREQYF. V gene TRBV18 combines with J gene TRBJ2-7; the match to TRBD1 covers 10 bases. This CDR3 is 15 amino acids long. The germline gives CDR1 KGHSH, CDR2 LQKENI. The junction had 6 bases not matched to a gene; V was cut back by 0 bases and J by 7 bases.

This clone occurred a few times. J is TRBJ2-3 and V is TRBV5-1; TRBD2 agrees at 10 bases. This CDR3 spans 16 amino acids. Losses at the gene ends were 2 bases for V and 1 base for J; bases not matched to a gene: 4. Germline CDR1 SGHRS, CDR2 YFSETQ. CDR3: CASSFSGTSGTDTQYF. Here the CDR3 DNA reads TGCGCCAGCAGCTTTTCCGGGACTAGCGGCACAGATACGCAGTATTTT.